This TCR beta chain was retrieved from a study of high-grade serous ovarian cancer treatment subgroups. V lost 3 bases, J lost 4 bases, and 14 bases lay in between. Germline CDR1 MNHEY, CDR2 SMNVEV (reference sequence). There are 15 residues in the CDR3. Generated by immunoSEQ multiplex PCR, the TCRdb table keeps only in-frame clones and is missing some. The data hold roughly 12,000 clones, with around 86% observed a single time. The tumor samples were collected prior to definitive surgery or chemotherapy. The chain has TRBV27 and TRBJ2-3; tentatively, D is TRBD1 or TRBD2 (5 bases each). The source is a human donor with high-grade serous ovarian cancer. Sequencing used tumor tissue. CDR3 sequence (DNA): TGTGCCAGCAGTTTTCGGGACCTGCAGGCAGATACGCAGTATTTT. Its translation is CASSFRDLQADTQYF.